Listed here is a single TCR beta chain. Its antigen is not known. This CDR3 comprises 15 residues. Per germline, CDR1 SGHDN and CDR2 FVKESK. V trimming: 1 base; J trimming: 4 bases; junction bases outside the gene matches: 7. The record originates from a study of T cell responses to AZD1222 COVID-19 vaccine. Study conclusions and caveats: Within unmutated variant regions lay the reported targets of nearly half of spike-specific TCRs. Dominant at 160-218 and 743-854, vaccine-associated CD4 TCRs also spanned spike.

Sequenced by immunoSEQ multiplex PCR; TCRdb stores in-frame clones only, minus some. The repertoire holds around 130,000 clones, with 91% as singletons. This receptor was taken from an adult who received the MenACWY meningococcal vaccine as a control. V is TRBV14 and J is TRBJ2-7; 7 bases align to TRBD1. Specimen: peripheral blood, collected 28 days after the second dose of the MenACWY control vaccine. CDR3 in DNA: TGTGCCAGCAGCCAAGGGACAGGCTTTTTGTACGAGCAGTACTTC. It specifies CASSQGTGFLYEQYF.